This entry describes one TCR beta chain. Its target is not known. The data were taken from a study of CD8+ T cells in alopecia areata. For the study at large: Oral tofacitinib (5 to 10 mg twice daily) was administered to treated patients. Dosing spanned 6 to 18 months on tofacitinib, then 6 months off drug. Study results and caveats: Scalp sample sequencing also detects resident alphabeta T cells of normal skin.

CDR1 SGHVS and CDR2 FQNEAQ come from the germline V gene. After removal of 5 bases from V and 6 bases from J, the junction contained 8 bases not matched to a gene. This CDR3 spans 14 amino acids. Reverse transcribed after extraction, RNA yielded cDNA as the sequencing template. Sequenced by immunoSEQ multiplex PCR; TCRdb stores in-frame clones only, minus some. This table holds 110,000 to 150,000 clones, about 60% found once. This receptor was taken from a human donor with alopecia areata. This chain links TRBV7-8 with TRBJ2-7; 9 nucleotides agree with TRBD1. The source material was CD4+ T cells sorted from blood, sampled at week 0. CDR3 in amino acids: CASSMGQGEGEQYF. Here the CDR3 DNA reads TGTGCCAGCAGCATGGGACAGGGAGAAGGCGAGCAGTACTTC.